These 27 T cell receptor beta chains originate from one sample sequenced in a study of identifying expanded T cells in peripheral blood. Sequenced by immunoSEQ multiplex PCR; TCRdb stores in-frame clones only, minus some. The data contain tens of thousands of clones, roughly 84% of them singletons. Sequencing used blood. Every receptor here comes from a person aged 18 to 70 in good health.

This chain joins TRBV28 and TRBJ2-3; D remains unclear. The CDR3 spans 14 residues. Germline assignment: CDR1 MDHEN and CDR2 SYDVKM. The V end was cut by 3 bases, the J end by 6 bases, with 13 bases between. CDR3 nucleotide sequence: TGTGCCAGCAGTTTGGCGATGAGGTCCGATACGCAGTATTTT. Protein product: CASSLAMRSDTQYF.

The gene calls are TRBV7-2 and TRBJ1-3; 8 positions agree with TRBD1. Trimming cost V 6 bases and J 4 bases; bases outside gene matches: 5. The germline CDR1 and CDR2 sequences are SGHTA and FQGNSA. This CDR3 is 14 amino acids long. Here the CDR3 DNA reads TGTGCCAGCAGTCGGGACAGGAACGGAAACACCATATATTTT. Residues: CASSRDRNGNTIYF.

The rearrangement links TRBV2 to TRBJ1-2; 7 nucleotides align to TRBD1. The CDR3 runs 16 residues. Germline lookup yields CDR1 SNHLY and CDR2 FYNNEI. The ends lost 5 bases at V and 7 bases at J; junction bases unmatched: 16. The CDR3 coding sequence is TGTGCCAGCAGTTTTTCAACAGGGGTTGCCCGAGGTGGCTACACCTTC. Translating gives CASSFSTGVARGGYTF.

The V and J genes are TRBV4-2 and TRBJ2-1; 10 nucleotides line up with TRBD1. The V segment lost 4 bases and the J segment 5 bases; nucleotides outside the gene matches: 11. The CDR3 has 17 residues. CDR1 and CDR2 (germline): LGHNA, YNFKEQ. DNA of the CDR3: TGTGCCAGCAGCCTCCATAGGGGGACAGGGGTCGACAATGAGCAGTTCTTC. Translated, it gives CASSLHRGTGVDNEQFF.

As regards this clone: Other DNA sequences in this specimen translate into the identical CDR3. The rearrangement links TRBV5-8 to TRBJ1-2; 9 bases are shared with TRBD1. V shed 0 bases and J 0 bases; nucleotides not matched to a gene: 0. Germline V gene sequence: CDR1 SGHTS, CDR2 YDEGEE. The CDR3 runs to 15 residues. The CDR3 nucleotides are TGTGCCAGCAGCTTGGGACAGGGGGCTAACTATGGCTACACCTTC. Translating gives CASSLGQGANYGYTF.

This rearrangement joins TRBV7-8 to TRBJ2-5; D call uncertain. Trimming stripped 6 bases from V and 2 bases from J, with 4 bases between. Germline V gives CDR1 SGHVS, CDR2 FQNEAQ. The CDR3 consists of 11 residues. The CDR3 DNA sequence: TGTGCCAGCAGACGACAAGAGACCCAGTACTTC. Translating it yields CASRRQETQYF.

The rearrangement joins TRBV21-1 to TRBJ2-5; no DNA check was done on the table's D call, TRBD1. TRBV21-1 is tagged as a pseudogene. The CDR3 contains 16 residues. This chain's CDR3 is CASSKAGQGRGETQYF. CDR3 bases: TGTGCCAGCAGCAAAGCGGGACAGGGAAGAGGGGAGACCCAGTACTTC.

This chain links TRBV6-6 with TRBJ2-5, with D unresolved. Germline CDR1 and CDR2: MNHNY and SVGAGI (reference sequence). This CDR3 has 14 amino acids. Trimming stripped 2 bases from V and 1 base from J, with 8 bases between. In DNA form, the CDR3 reads TGTGCCAGCAGTTACCCCGGTTCCCAAGAGACCCAGTACTTC. It specifies CASSYPGSQETQYF.

The CDR3 region is CASIRRQSSGANVLTF. CDR3 in DNA: TGTGCCAGCATCCGCCGACAGTCCTCTGGGGCCAACGTCCTGACTTTC. The chain joins TRBV5-6 to TRBJ2-6; possible D gene TRBD1, 5 bases. The CDR3 is 16 residues long. Trimming pared 6 bases from V and 0 bases from J, leaving 13 bases between. Per the germline V gene, CDR1 is SGHDT and CDR2 is YYEEEE.

The gene calls are TRBV10-3 and TRBJ2-4; TRBD1 agrees at 9 bases. V was clipped by 0 bases and J by 0 bases; unmatched bases: 3. The CDR3 extends over 17 amino acids. Germline V CDR1 and CDR2: ENHRY, SYGVKD. The CDR3 DNA reads as TGTGCCATCAGTGAGTCGGGGACAGGGCTAGCCAAAAACATTCAGTACTTC. Amino acid sequence: CAISESGTGLAKNIQYF.

The chain recombines TRBV7-3 with TRBJ2-3; the match to TRBD2 covers 8 bases. This CDR3 has 15 residues. Germline-derived CDR1 and CDR2 are SGHTA and FQGTGA. Trimming took 2 bases from V and 5 from J; bases not matched to a gene: 6. The CDR3 DNA follows: TGTGCCAGCAGCTTACAGAGCGGGAGCGTAGATACGCAGTATTTT. Translated: CASSLQSGSVDTQYF.

V and J are TRBV7-3 and TRBJ2-6, with TRBD2 matching 10 bases. Germline loops: CDR1 SGHTA, CDR2 FQGTGA. This CDR3 has 17 amino acids. V dropped 6 bases and J dropped 0; count of bases not matched to a gene: 5. The CDR3 nucleotides read TGTGCCAGCAGACCCCTAGCGGGAGTCTCTGGGGCCAACGTCCTGACTTTC. Its protein is CASRPLAGVSGANVLTF.

CDR3 DNA: TGTGCCAGCAGCTTGCGGGGGGGCTACGAGCAGTACTTC. This gives the protein CASSLRGGYEQYF. The chain links TRBV5-4 to TRBJ2-7; TRBD2 aligns across 8 bases. The ends lost 1 base at V and 3 bases at J; junction bases unmatched: 0. This CDR3 comprises 13 residues. Per the germline V gene, CDR1 is SGHNT and CDR2 is YYREEE (reference sequence).

The chain joins TRBV28 to TRBJ2-7; 7 positions agree with TRBD1. Trimming at V came to 5 bases and at J to 1 base, leaving 8 bases not matched to a gene. CDR3 length: 15 residues. Germline-derived CDR1 and CDR2 are MDHEN and SYDVKM. CDR3 bases: TGTGCCAGCAGTGTGCCGGGACAGTCTTCCTACGAGCAGTACTTC. This translates into CASSVPGQSSYEQYF.

The CDR3 here is CSVEMGRTEAFF. The CDR3 coding sequence is TGCAGCGTCGAAATGGGGCGGACTGAAGCTTTCTTT. The chain couples TRBV29-1 to TRBJ1-1, with TRBD1 as a possible D gene (5 bases). The CDR3 covers 12 residues. The germline V gene encodes CDR1 SQVTM and CDR2 ANQGSEA. V shed 6 bases and J shed 5 bases, with 13 bases lying between them.

The chain links TRBV28 to TRBJ2-1; 11 positions match TRBD2. After removal of 6 bases from V and 2 bases from J, the junction contained 6 bases not matched to a gene. This CDR3 comprises 16 residues. Germline CDR1 reads MDHEN; CDR2 reads SYDVKM. The CDR3 DNA reads as TGTGCCAGCAGCCAACCGGGACTAGCGGCCTACAATGAGCAGTTCTTC. Translating it yields CASSQPGLAAYNEQFF.

The chain combines TRBV7-6 with TRBJ1-2; TRBD1 aligns across 8 bases. Germline loops: CDR1 SGHVS, CDR2 FNYEAQ. Trimming took 5 bases from V and 1 from J; bases not matched to a gene: 3. The CDR3 runs to 14 residues. This chain's CDR3 is CASSDGQGNYGYTF. In DNA, the CDR3 is TGTGCCAGCAGCGACGGACAGGGTAACTATGGCTACACCTTC.

This chain connects TRBV14 to TRBJ1-1; maybe TRBD1 (5 bases). This CDR3 has 17 residues. Germline-derived CDR1 and CDR2 are SGHDN and FVKESK. Trimming stripped 6 bases from V and 6 bases from J, with 26 bases between. CDR3 residues: CASSPSQGRAHGAEAFF. In DNA, the CDR3 is TGTGCCAGCAGTCCAAGCCAGGGAAGGGCACATGGCGCTGAAGCTTTCTTT. The whole variable domain, filled in from reference TRBV14 and TRBJ1-1, reads EAGVTQFPSHSVIEKGQTVTLRCDPISGHDNLYWYRRVMGKEIKFLLHFVKESKQDESGMPNNRFLAERTGGTYSTLKVQPAELEDSGVYFCASSPSQGRAHGAEAFFGQGTRLTVV.

The chain carries TRBV28 and TRBJ2-5; D uncertain. The CDR3 is made up of 13 amino acids. Trimming took 5 bases from V and 1 from J, leaving 8 bases between them. CDR1 and CDR2 from the germline V gene are MDHEN and SYDVKM. The chain's CDR3 is CASSQDIQETQYF. The DNA of the CDR3 is TGTGCCAGCAGTCAGGATATCCAAGAGACCCAGTACTTC. The variable domain in full, with the rest retrieved from reference TRBV28 and TRBJ2-5, is DVKVTQSSRYLVKRTGEKVFLECVQDMDHENMFWYRQDPGLGLRLIYFSYDVKMKEKGDIPEGYSVSREKKERFSLILESASTNQTSMYLCASSQDIQETQYFGPGTRLLVL.

This chain joins TRBV7-8 and TRBJ1-3; possible D gene TRBD1, 5 bases. The CDR3 runs 18 residues. The V gene lost 0 bases and the J gene lost 2 bases, with 17 bases spanning the gap. Germline assignment: CDR1 SGHVS and CDR2 FQNEAQ. CDR3 bases: TGTGCCAGCAGCTTAGCTGGGGGGGGATTAATGGCTGGAAACACCATATATTTT. It is translated as CASSLAGGGLMAGNTIYF.

This clone appeared a few times. The V and J genes are TRBV7-2 and TRBJ2-5; the D is unclear. Per the germline V gene, CDR1 is SGHTA and CDR2 is FQGNSA. The ends were cut back, 3 bases at V and 7 bases at J, with 9 bases in the middle. The CDR3 has 12 amino acids. The CDR3 nucleotides are TGTGCCAGCAGCTTCCCCTCGGGGACCCAGTACTTC. Its protein is CASSFPSGTQYF.

V usage is TRBV5-4 and J usage is TRBJ2-5; the D is unclear. Germline V gives CDR1 SGHNT, CDR2 YYREEE (reference sequence). The CDR3 extends over 14 amino acids. The ends were cut back, 0 bases at V and 1 base at J, with 7 bases in the middle. The CDR3 region has the DNA TGTGCCAGCAGCTTGGGTGGACCCCAAGAGACCCAGTACTTC. Protein sequence: CASSLGGPQETQYF.

CDR3 coding DNA: TGTGCCAGCAGCTTAGTGGGTGCCAATCAGCCCCAGCATTTT. Translation gives CASSLVGANQPQHF. V gene TRBV7-2 combines with J gene TRBJ1-5; D not certain. The CDR3 is made up of 14 amino acids. The ends were cut back, 1 base at V and 3 bases at J, with 7 bases in the middle. Per the germline V gene, CDR1 is SGHTA and CDR2 is FQGNSA.

This clone was seen a single time. The V and J genes are TRBV7-2 and TRBJ2-7; D remains ambiguous. This CDR3 region has 15 residues. Germline V gene lookup returns CDR1 SGHTA and CDR2 FQGNSA. V was cut by 5 bases and J by 0 bases, with 14 bases left in between. The CDR3 coding sequence is TGTGCCAGCAGCCGTCCGACGGACGTCTCCTACGAGCAGTACTTC. Protein product: CASSRPTDVSYEQYF.

The chain couples TRBV19 to TRBJ2-1, with 10 bases matching TRBD1. The length of the CDR3 is 15 residues. Per the germline V gene, CDR1 is LNHDA and CDR2 is SQIVND (reference sequence). The ends lost 3 bases at V and 8 bases at J; junction bases unmatched: 7. The CDR3 region has the DNA TGTGCCAGTAGTATTGGGACAGGGGCGGGCCATGAGCAGTTCTTC. The encoded protein is CASSIGTGAGHEQFF.

The chain carries TRBV18 and TRBJ2-7, with 8 bases identical to TRBD1. Germline V gene sequence: CDR1 KGHSH, CDR2 LQKENI. V trimming: 4 bases; J trimming: 4 bases; junction bases outside the gene matches: 15. The CDR3 extends over 17 amino acids. The CDR3 loop reads CASSLDRGVVFGYEQYF. CDR3 nucleotides: TGTGCCAGCTCACTCGACAGGGGCGTCGTTTTCGGGTACGAGCAGTACTTC.

The V call is TRBV27, the J call TRBJ1-5; 7 bases are a match to TRBD1. V shed 5 bases and J 4 bases; nucleotides not matched to a gene: 2. The germline CDR1 and CDR2 sequences are MNHEY and SMNVEV (reference sequence). The CDR3 contains 13 residues. The CDR3 reads CASSRQGNQPQHF. In nucleotides, the CDR3 is TGTGCCAGCAGTCGACAGGGAAATCAGCCCCAGCATTTT.